These 9 T cell receptor beta chains were sequenced from one sample in a study of monozygotic twins with inflammatory bowel disease. One entry per CDR3 protein, without DNA, is what TCRdb gives after re-calling the 5' RACE reads. This sample's clone table lists approximately 200,000 distinct CDR3 sequences. The source material was blood. The receptor source for this set is a human donor with ulcerative colitis or Crohn's disease, or a healthy co-twin of an affected twin (not recorded which).

The chain has TRBV4-1 and TRBJ2-7. The CDR3 has 14 residues. Looked up from germline, CDR1 is MGHRA and CDR2 is YSYEKL. The CDR3 reads CASSQSISAYEQYF.

This chain links TRBV5-1 with TRBJ1-4; the TRBD1 assignment by TCRdb is unverifiable without DNA. This CDR3 has 14 residues. The germline V gene has CDR1 SGHRS and CDR2 YFSETQ. The CDR3 is CASSIQGANEKLFF.

This chain links TRBV3-1 with TRBJ2-7. Germline CDR1 reads LGHDT; CDR2 reads YNNKEL (reference sequence). The CDR3 has 12 residues. The CDR3 is CASSQISYEQYF.

The CDR3 loop reads CSAPGAVNSPLHF. V usage is TRBV20-1 and J usage is TRBJ1-6; the D gene TCRdb calls, TRBD1, cannot be checked with no DNA. The length of the CDR3 is 13 residues. The V gene's germline CDR1 is DFQATT and CDR2 SNEGSKA (reference sequence).

CDR3 region: CASSLGQPRRTDTQYF. The V call is TRBV7-2, the J call TRBJ2-3; there is no DNA to check the TCRdb D call of TRBD1. CDR3 length: 16 residues. In germline, CDR1 is SGHTA, CDR2 FQGNSA.

The chain employs TRBV18 and TRBJ1-1; TCRdb reports TRBD1, a call that lacks DNA to check it against. Per germline, CDR1 KGHSH and CDR2 LQKENI. This CDR3 spans 17 amino acids. CDR3 amino acids: CASSPSPFAGVATEAFF.

This chain's CDR3 is CASSPTGTSTDTQYF. This sequence joins TRBV12-3 or TRBV12-4 and TRBJ2-3. CDR3 length equals 15 residues.

The chain employs TRBV19 and TRBJ1-6. Looked up from germline, CDR1 is LNHDA and CDR2 is SQIVND (reference sequence). The CDR3 has 15 residues. The CDR3 sequence is CASSPSPFGNSPLHF.

V gene TRBV27 combines with J gene TRBJ2-6; TCRdb selects TRBD1, and the lack of DNA leaves this call unchecked. Per germline, CDR1 MNHEY and CDR2 SMNVEV (reference sequence). The length of the CDR3 is 16 residues. CDR3 sequence reads: CASSQNRGRGADVLTF.